What follows is one T cell receptor (beta chain) and its context. This clonotype was picked up many times. Its antigen is currently not known. The sample holds no much larger clone one base away, and base qualities are not on file. Spanning cysteine to phenylalanine, the CDR3 consists of 13 amino acids. Of the read, only the CDR3 DNA is kept; its 39 bases are in frame from base 1. Clipping removes 8 bases from V and 7 bases from J, with 10 as the unmatched junction base count. The germline V gene supplies CDR1 SQVTM and CDR2 ANQGSEA. The receptor library was made with 5' RACE. Sequenced on a NextSeq 500. Unique molecular identifiers were attached to individual cDNA molecules in the TCR library protocol so that sequencing error and PCR bias could be corrected. Both TCR alpha and beta chains were sequenced, and tight co-correlation was observed between alpha and beta sequence abundances in each sample. Concerning the study's data processing: Decombinator V4 was used to annotate TCR sequences for V gene, J gene and CDR3. TCRs were defined as expanded if a significant change between any two time points was detected under a Poisson model with p below 0.0001. TCR abundances were normalised to the total number of TCRs sequenced in each sample and reported as counts per million. MAIT TCRs were defined by TRAV1-2 paired with TRAJ12, TRAJ20 or TRAJ33, and iNKT TCRs by TRAV10 paired with TRAJ18. VDJdb, accessed 1 November 2021, was searched for CMV, EBV and SARS-CoV-2 annotated TCRs, with TCRs annotated for multiple antigens excluded. TCRdb took the public reads, trimmed them with fastp at Q25, ran MiXCR for clone calling and kept in-frame beta chains. Under each unique CDR3 protein, matching rows form one entry showing the most common genes and DNA. These V and J calls derive from TCRdb rather than the authors' analysis. This sample lists about 94,000 distinct CDR3 sequences; approximately 13% were detected once. Of the sample, 2% to 2.5% falls within the top ten clones.

The study was a case-control design nested within a healthcare worker cohort in London, UK, with weekly nasopharyngeal swab PCR tests and blood sampling. Healthcare workers were enrolled in the week of the UK lockdown, from 23 to 31 March 2020, and were followed every week for up to roughly 16 weeks. The source of the sample is a study of early T cells in non-severe SARS-CoV-2 infection (dated by TCRdb to the early 2020s). Broadly, across the study: TCR sequencing used bulk RNA from unsorted whole blood, so alpha and beta chains could not be paired.

What the research found in general, with its limitations: VDJdb matching was skewed toward anti-spike CD8 responses and likely underestimated virus-specific expansions by missing private and CD4 specificities.

This sequence uses TRBV29-1 and TRBJ2-1, with 8 bases matching TRBD1. This sequence originates from an adult who was a healthcare worker with PCR-confirmed SARS-CoV-2 infection or an uninfected control (not recorded which). The specimen was whole blood. Here is the DNA: TGCAGCACCCACCAGGGGGCGCGGAATGAGCAGTTCTTC. It codes for CSTHQGARNEQFF.